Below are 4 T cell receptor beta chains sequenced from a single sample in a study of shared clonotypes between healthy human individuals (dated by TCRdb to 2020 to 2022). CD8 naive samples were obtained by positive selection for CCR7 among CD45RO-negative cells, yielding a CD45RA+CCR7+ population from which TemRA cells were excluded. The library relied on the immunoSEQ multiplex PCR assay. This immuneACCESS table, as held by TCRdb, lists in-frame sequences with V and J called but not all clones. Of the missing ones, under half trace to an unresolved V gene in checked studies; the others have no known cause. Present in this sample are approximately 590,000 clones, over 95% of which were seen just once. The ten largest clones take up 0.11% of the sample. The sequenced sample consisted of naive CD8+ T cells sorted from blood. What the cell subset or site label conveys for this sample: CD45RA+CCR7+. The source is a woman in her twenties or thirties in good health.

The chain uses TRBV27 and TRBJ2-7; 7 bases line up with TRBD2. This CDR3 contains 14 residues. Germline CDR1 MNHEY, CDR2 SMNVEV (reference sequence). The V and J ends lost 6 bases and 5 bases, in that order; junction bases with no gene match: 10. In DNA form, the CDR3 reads TGTGCCAGCAGGTGGGCGGGAGTGTTGAACGAGCAGTACTTC. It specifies CASRWAGVLNEQYF.

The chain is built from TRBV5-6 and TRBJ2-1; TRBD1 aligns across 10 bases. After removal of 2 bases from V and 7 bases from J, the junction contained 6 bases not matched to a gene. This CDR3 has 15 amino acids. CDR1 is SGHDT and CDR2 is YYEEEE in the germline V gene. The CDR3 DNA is TGTGCCAGCAGCTTAGCCGGGACAGGGGTAAATGAGCAGTTCTTC. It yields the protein CASSLAGTGVNEQFF.

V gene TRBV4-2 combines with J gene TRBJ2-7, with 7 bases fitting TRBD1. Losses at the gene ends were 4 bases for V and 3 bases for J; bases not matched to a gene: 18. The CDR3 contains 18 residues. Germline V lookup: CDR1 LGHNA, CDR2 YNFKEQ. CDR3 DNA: TGTGCCAGCAGCCTCGAACGAGCCGGGACAGCAGTCAGCTACGAGCAGTACTTC. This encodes CASSLERAGTAVSYEQYF.

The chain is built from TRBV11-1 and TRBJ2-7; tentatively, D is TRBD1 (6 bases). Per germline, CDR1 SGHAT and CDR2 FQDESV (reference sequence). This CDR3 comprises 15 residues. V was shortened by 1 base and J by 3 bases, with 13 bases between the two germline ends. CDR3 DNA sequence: TGTGCCAGCAGCTTAGTTCCGACAGGACGCTACGAGCAGTACTTC. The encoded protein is CASSLVPTGRYEQYF.